Reported below is one T cell receptor beta chain. The sample is drawn from a study of cytotoxic CD8 clonotypes in ibrutinib-treated CLL. Trimming took 1 base from V and 3 from J, leaving 9 bases between them. CDR1 and CDR2 (germline): LGHNA, YSLEER. This CDR3 contains 14 residues. Repertoires were generated with immunoSEQ multiplex PCR, while TCRdb's copy carries only in-frame clones and drops some. The sample consists of tens of thousands of clones, less than 75% of them appearing once. The TCR comes from a human donor with chronic lymphocytic leukemia. Here the sequenced sample was PBMCs, taken after 12 months of ibrutinib treatment. The V gene is TRBV4-3, the J gene TRBJ2-5; no clear D gene. The CDR3 spells CASSQVGRKETQYF. The CDR3 nucleotides are TGCGCCAGCAGCCAAGTGGGCAGGAAAGAGACCCAGTACTTC.